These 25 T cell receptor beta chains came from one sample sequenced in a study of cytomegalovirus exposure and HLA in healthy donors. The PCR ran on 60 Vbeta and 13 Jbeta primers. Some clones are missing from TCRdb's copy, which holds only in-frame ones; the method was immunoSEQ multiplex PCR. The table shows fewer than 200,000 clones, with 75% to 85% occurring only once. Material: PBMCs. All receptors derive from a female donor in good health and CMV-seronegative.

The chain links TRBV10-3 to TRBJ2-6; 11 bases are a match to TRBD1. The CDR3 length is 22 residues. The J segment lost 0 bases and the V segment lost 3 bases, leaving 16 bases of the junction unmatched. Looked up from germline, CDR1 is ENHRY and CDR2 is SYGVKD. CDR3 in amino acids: CAISDRNGAGQGATSGANVLTF. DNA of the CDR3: TGTGCCATCAGTGACCGGAATGGTGCCGGACAGGGGGCAACCTCTGGGGCCAACGTCCTGACTTTC.

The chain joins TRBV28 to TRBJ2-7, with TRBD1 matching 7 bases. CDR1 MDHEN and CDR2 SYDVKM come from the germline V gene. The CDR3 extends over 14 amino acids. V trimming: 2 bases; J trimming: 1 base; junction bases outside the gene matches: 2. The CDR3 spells CASSLEQGSYEQYF. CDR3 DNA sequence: TGTGCCAGCAGTTTAGAACAGGGGTCCTACGAGCAGTACTTC.

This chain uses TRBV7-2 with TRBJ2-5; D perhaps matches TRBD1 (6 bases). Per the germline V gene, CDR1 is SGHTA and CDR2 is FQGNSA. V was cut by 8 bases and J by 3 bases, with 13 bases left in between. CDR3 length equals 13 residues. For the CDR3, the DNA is TGTGCCAGCGCAGGGGCCCCCAAAGAGACCCAGTACTTC. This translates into CASAGAPKETQYF.

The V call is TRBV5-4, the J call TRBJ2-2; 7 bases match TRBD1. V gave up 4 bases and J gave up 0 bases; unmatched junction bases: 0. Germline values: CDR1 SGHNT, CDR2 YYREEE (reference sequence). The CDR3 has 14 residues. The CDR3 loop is CASSDRANTGELFF. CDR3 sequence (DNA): TGTGCCAGCAGCGACAGGGCGAACACCGGGGAGCTGTTTTTT.

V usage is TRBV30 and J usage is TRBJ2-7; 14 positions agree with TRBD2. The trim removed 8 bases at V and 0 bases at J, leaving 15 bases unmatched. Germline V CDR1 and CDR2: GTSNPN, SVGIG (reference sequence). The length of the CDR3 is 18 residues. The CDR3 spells CATTPRTSGRPSSYEQYF. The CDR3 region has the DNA TGTGCCACGACACCAAGGACTAGCGGGAGGCCAAGCTCCTACGAGCAGTACTTC.

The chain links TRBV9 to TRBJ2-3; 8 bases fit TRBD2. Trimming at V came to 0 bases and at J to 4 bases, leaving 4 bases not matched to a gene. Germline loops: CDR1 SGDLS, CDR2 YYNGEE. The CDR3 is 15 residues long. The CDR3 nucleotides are TGTGCCAGCAGCGTAGACGGGAGGGCCTCAGATACGCAGTATTTT. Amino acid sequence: CASSVDGRASDTQYF.

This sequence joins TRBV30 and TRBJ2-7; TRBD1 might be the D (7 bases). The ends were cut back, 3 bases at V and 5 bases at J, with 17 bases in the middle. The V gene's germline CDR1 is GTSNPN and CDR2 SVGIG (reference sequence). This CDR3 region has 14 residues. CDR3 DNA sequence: TGTGCCTGGAGCGGGGAACAGGGGAGGCACGAGCAGTACTTC. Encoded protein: CAWSGEQGRHEQYF.

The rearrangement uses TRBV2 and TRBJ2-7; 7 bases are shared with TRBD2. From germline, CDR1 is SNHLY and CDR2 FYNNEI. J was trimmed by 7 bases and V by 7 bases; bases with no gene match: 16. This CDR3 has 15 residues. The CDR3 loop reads CASTKGRQGGTEQYF. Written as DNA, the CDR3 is TGTGCCAGCACTAAGGGTCGGCAGGGAGGGACGGAGCAGTACTTC. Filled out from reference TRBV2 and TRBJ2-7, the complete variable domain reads EPEVTQTPSHQVTQMGQEVILRCVPISNHLYFYWYRQILGQKVEFLVSFYNNEISEKSEIFDDQFSVERPDGSNFTLKIRSTKLEDSAMYFCASTKGRQGGTEQYFGPGTRLTVT.

The CDR3: CASSLGRINEKLFF. The CDR3 DNA reads as TGTGCCAGCAGCTTGGGGCGGATTAATGAAAAACTGTTTTTT. The genes are TRBV5-8 and TRBJ1-4, with D hard to call. V was shortened by 0 bases and J by 4 bases, with 7 bases between the two germline ends. The CDR3 totals 14 residues. Per germline, CDR1 SGHTS and CDR2 YDEGEE.

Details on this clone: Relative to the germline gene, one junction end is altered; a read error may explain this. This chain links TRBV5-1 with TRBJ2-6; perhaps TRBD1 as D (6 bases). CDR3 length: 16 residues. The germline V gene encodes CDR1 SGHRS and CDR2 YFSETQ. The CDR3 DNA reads TGCGCCAGCAGCTTGGTGGTGGGGGCTGGGGCCAACGGCCTGACTTTC. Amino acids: CASSLVVGAGANGLTF.

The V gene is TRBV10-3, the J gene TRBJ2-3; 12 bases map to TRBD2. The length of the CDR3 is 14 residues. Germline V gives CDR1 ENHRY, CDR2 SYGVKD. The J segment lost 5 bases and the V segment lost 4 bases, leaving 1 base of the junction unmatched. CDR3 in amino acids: CAISGTSGKDTQYF. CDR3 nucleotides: TGTGCCATCAGTGGGACTAGCGGGAAAGATACGCAGTATTTT.

The CDR3: CSVKISGNTIYF. In DNA, the CDR3 is TGCAGCGTTAAAATATCTGGAAACACCATATATTTT. The chain recombines TRBV29-1 with TRBJ1-3, with D uncertain. This CDR3 comprises 12 residues. V lost 5 bases and J 1 base, leaving 6 bases between the germline ends. CDR1 is SQVTM, CDR2 ANQGSEA, per germline.

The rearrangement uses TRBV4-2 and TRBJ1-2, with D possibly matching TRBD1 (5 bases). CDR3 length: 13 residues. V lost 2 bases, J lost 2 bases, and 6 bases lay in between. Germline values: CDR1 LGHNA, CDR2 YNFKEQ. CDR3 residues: CASSQRGNYGYTF. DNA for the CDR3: TGTGCCAGCAGCCAAAGGGGAAACTATGGCTACACCTTC.

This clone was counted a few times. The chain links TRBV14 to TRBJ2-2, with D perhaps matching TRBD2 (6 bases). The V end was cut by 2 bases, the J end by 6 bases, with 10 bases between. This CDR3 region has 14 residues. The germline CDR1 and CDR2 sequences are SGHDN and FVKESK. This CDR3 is CASSQLRGSGELFF. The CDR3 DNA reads TGTGCCAGCAGCCAACTTCGGGGGTCCGGGGAGCTGTTTTTT.

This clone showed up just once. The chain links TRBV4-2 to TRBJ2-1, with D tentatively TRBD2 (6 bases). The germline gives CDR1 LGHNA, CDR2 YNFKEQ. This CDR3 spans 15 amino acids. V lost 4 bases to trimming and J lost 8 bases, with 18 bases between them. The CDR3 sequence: CASSRTSERAHEQFF. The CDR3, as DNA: TGTGCCAGCAGCCGCACATCGGAGCGGGCGCATGAGCAGTTCTTC.

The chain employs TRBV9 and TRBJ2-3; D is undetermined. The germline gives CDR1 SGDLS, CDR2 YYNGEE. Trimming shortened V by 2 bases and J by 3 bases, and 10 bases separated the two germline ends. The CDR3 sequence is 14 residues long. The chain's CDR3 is CASSVRSRTDTQYF. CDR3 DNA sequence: TGTGCCAGCAGCGTCCGGAGTAGGACAGATACGCAGTATTTT.

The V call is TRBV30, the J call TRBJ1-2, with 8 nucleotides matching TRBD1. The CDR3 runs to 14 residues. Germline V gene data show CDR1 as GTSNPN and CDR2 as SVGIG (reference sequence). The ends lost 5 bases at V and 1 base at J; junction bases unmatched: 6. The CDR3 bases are TGTGCCTGGGCGGGGACAGGCGATAACTATGGCTACACCTTC. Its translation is CAWAGTGDNYGYTF.

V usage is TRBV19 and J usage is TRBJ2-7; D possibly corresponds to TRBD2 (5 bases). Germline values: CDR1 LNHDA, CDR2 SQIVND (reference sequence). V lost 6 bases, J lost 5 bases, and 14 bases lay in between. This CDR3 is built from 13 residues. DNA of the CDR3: TGTGCCAGTAGCAATACGGGGTGGGACGAGCAGTACTTC. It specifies CASSNTGWDEQYF.

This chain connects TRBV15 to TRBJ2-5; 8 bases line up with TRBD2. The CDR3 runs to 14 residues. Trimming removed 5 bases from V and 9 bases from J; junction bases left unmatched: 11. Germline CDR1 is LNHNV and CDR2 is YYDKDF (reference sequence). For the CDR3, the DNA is TGTGCCACCAGCCCGCCCGGGACTAGGGCGGCCCAGTACTTC. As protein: CATSPPGTRAAQYF.

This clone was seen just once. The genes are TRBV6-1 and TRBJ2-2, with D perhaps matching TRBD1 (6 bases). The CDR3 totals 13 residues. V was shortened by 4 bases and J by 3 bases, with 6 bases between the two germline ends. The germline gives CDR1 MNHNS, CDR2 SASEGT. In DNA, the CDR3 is TGTGCCAGCAGTGGGGGGCACACCGGGGAGCTGTTTTTT. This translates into CASSGGHTGELFF.

Written as DNA, the CDR3 is TGCAGCGTTGGAAAACGACAGGGAGAGAACTATGGCTACACCTTC. Encoded protein: CSVGKRQGENYGYTF. The rearrangement uses TRBV29-1 and TRBJ1-2; 7 nucleotides align to TRBD1. CDR3 length equals 15 residues. V was clipped by 4 bases and J by 2 bases; unmatched bases: 10. Germline V gene lookup returns CDR1 SQVTM and CDR2 ANQGSEA.

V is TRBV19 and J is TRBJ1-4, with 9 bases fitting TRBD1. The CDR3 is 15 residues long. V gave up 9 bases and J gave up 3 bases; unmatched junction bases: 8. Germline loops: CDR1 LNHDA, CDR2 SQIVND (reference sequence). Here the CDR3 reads CASRRTGVANEKLFF. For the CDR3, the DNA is TGTGCCAGCAGAAGGACAGGGGTGGCTAATGAAAAACTGTTTTTT.

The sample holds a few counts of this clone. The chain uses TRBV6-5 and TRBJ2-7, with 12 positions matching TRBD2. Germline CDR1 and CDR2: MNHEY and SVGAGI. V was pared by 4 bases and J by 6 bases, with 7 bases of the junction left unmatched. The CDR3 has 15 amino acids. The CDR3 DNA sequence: TGTGCCAGCAGTTGGCGACTAGCGGGAGTTGGCGAGCAGTACTTC. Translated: CASSWRLAGVGEQYF.

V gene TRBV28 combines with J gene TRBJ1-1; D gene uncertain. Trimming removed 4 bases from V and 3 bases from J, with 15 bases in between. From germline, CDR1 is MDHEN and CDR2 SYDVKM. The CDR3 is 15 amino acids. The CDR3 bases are TGTGCCAGCAGTTCCGTGACCAGGTGGGACACTGAAGCTTTCTTT. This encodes CASSSVTRWDTEAFF. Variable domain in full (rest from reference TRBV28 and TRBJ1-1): DVKVTQSSRYLVKRTGEKVFLECVQDMDHENMFWYRQDPGLGLRLIYFSYDVKMKEKGDIPEGYSVSREKKERFSLILESASTNQTSMYLCASSSVTRWDTEAFFGQGTRLTVV.

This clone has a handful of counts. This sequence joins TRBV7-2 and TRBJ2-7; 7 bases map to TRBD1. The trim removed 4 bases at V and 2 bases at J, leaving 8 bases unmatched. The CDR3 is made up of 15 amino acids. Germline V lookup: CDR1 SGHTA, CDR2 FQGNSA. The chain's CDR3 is CASSSTGEPTYEQYF. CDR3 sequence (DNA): TGTGCCAGCAGCTCCACAGGGGAACCTACCTACGAGCAGTACTTC.